This T cell receptor (beta chain) was retrieved from a study of human T cells and chemical hapten exposure. Whole-study results and caveats: Patch test score showed a positive correlation with PT1 expanded TCR counts.

Per the germline V gene, CDR1 is SGHRS and CDR2 is YFSETQ. The CDR3 covers 12 residues. Trimming removed 2 bases from V and 6 bases from J, with 9 bases in between. TCRdb reprocessed the RACE reads with MiXCR, giving one entry per CDR3 protein. The sample records just over 80,000 distinct CDR3 sequences, about 10% being singletons. Time point meaning: patch test 1, 2 weeks after DPC sensitization. Documented treatment: therapeutic diphenylcyclopropenone sensitization with weekly scalp DPC. Turning to this clonotype: Its antigen remains unknown.

The chain employs TRBV5-1 and TRBJ2-7; D might be TRBD2 (6 bases). The sample consisted of whole blood, taken in connection with sensitization to the hapten diphenylcyclopropenone (DPC). The sequence derives from a woman aged 50 to 65 with alopecia areata. Some clones in this sample may be carry-over from other donors' samples. In DNA form, the CDR3 reads TGCGCCAGCAGCTTCGGAGGGCCCGAGCAGTACTTC. Translated, it gives CASSFGGPEQYF. The variable domain in full, completed from reference TRBV5-1 and TRBJ2-7, reads KAGVTQTPRYLIKTRGQQVTLSCSPISGHRSVSWYQQTPGQGLQFLFEYFSETQRNKGNFPGRFSGRQFSNSRSEMNVSTLELGDSALYLCASSFGGPEQYFGPGTRLTVT.